This T cell receptor beta chain was profiled in a study of blood T cells in healthy people across ages. A second PCR, run for roughly 7 to 12 cycles, used a sample-barcoded 5' primer plus a J-beta primer mix. Each TCR beta cDNA got a 12-nucleotide random molecular identifier. Each CDR3 protein is one row after TCRdb ran MiXCR on the 5' RACE reads. The repertoire holds around 990,000 distinct CDR3 sequences, with roughly two fifths as singletons. Total RNA extraction produced at least 6 micrograms (per sample) for the study. Overall study findings and caveats: PBMCs were not sorted, which prevented a conclusive comparison of naive versus antigen-experienced cells. In long-lived donors, naive CD4+ cell counts and diversity exceeded those of aged donors.

Trimming cost V 2 bases and J 5 bases, with 12 bases left between them. The germline V gene has CDR1 SGDLS and CDR2 YYNGEE. The CDR3 runs 14 residues. This clonotype has a handful of counts. Its antigen is unknown. This TCR was sampled from a man younger than 35 in good health. V gene TRBV9 combines with J gene TRBJ2-3; D possibly corresponds to TRBD1 (5 bases). Material for sequencing was blood. CDR3 nucleotides: TGTGCCAGCAGCGTCCGCACGCAGGGAGATACGCAGTATTTT. Its translation: CASSVRTQGDTQYF.